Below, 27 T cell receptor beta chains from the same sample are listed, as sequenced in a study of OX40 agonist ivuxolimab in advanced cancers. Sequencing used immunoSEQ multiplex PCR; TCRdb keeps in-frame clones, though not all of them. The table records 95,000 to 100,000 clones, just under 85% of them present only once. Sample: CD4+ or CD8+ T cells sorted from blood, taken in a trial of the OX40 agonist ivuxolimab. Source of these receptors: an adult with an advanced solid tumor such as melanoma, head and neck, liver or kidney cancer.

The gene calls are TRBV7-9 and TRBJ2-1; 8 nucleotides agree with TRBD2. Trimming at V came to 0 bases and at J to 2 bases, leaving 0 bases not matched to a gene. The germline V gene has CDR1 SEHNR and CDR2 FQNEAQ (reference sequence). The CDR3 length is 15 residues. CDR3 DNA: TGTGCCAGCAGCTTAGCGGGACTAGCCTACAATGAGCAGTTCTTC. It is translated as CASSLAGLAYNEQFF.

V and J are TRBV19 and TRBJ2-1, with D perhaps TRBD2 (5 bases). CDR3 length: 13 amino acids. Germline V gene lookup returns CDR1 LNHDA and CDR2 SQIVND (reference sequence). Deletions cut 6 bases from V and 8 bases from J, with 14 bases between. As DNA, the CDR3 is TGTGCCAGTAGGCTGGACGGGGTGGATGAGCAGTTCTTC. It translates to CASRLDGVDEQFF.

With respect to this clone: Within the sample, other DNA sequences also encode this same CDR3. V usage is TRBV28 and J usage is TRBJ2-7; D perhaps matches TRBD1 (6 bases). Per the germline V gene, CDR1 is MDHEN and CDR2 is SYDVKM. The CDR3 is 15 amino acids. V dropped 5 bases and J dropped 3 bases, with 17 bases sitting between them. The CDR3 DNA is TGTGCCAGCAGTCAGCCACAGGGTTTCTACTACGAGCAGTACTTC. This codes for CASSQPQGFYYEQYF.

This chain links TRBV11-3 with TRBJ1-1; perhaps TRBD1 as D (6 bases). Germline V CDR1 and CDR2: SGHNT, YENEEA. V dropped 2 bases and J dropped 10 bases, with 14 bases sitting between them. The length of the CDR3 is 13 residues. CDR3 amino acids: CASSLTDSRVAFF. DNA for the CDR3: TGTGCCAGCAGCTTAACGGACAGTCGGGTAGCTTTCTTT.

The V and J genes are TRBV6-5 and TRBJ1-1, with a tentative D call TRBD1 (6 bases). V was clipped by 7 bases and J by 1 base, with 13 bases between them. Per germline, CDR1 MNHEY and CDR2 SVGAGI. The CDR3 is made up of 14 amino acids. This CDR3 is CASMFETGNTEAFF. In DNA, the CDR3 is TGTGCCAGCATGTTTGAGACAGGGAACACTGAAGCTTTCTTT.

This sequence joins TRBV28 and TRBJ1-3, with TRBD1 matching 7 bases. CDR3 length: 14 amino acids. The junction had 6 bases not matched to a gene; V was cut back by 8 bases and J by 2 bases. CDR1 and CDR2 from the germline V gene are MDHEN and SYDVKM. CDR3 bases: TGTGCCAGCGCGAGGGGACAGACTGGAAACACCATATATTTT. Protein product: CASARGQTGNTIYF. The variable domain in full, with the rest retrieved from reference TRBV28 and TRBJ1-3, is DVKVTQSSRYLVKRTGEKVFLECVQDMDHENMFWYRQDPGLGLRLIYFSYDVKMKEKGDIPEGYSVSREKKERFSLILESASTNQTSMYLCASARGQTGNTIYFGEGSWLTVV.

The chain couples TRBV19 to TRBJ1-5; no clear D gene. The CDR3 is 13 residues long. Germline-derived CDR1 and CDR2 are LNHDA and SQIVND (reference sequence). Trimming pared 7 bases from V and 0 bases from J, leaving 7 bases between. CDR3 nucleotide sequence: TGTGCCAGTACAAAAGATAGCAATCAGCCCCAGCATTTT. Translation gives CASTKDSNQPQHF.

This chain's CDR3 is CASSVAGQTNSPLHF. The CDR3, as DNA: TGTGCCAGCAGCGTAGCGGGACAAACTAATTCACCCCTCCACTTT. V is TRBV9 and J is TRBJ1-6, with D possibly TRBD1 on 6 matching bases. The germline gives CDR1 SGDLS, CDR2 YYNGEE. The CDR3 covers 15 residues. V was pared by 0 bases and J by 6 bases, with 10 bases between.

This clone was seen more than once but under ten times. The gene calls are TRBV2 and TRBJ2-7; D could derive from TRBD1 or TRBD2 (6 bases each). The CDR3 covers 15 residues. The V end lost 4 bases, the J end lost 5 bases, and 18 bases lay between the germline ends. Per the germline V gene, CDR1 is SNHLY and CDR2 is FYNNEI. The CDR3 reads CASSAQGGSVHEQYF. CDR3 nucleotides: TGTGCCAGCAGTGCACAGGGAGGTAGTGTCCACGAGCAGTACTTC.

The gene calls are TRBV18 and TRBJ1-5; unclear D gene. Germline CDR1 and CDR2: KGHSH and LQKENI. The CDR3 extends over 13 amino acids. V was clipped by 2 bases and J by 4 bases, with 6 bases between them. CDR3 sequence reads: CASSPGPNQPQHF. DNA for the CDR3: TGTGCCAGCTCACCAGGACCGAATCAGCCCCAGCATTTT.

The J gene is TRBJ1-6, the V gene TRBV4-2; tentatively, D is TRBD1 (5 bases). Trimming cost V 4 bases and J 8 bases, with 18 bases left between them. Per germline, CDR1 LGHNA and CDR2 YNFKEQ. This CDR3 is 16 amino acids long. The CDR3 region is CASSPQAGTGHSPLHF. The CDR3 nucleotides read TGTGCCAGCAGCCCCCAGGCAGGGACTGGCCATTCACCCCTCCACTTT.

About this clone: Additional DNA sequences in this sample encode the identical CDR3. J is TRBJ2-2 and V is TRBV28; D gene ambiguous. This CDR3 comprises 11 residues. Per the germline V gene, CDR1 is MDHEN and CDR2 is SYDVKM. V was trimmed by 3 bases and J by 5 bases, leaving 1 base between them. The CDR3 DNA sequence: TGTGCCAGCAGTTTGACCGGGGAGCTGTTTTTT. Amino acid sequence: CASSLTGELFF.

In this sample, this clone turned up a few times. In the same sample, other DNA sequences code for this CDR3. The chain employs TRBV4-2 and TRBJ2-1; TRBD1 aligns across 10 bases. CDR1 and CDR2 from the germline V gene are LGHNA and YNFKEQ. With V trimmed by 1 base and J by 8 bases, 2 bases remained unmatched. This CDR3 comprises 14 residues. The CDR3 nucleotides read TGTGCCAGCAGCCAAGGAGGGACAGGGGATGAGCAGTTCTTC. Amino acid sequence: CASSQGGTGDEQFF.

CDR3: CASSPQVEITDTQYF. The CDR3 DNA reads TGTGCCAGCAGCCCCCAGGTAGAGATCACAGATACGCAGTATTTT. The chain carries TRBV7-2 and TRBJ2-3; no clear D. Between the trimmed V and J ends, which lost 5 bases and 2 bases, there was a span of 14 bases. The CDR3 covers 15 residues. CDR1 is SGHTA, CDR2 FQGNSA, per germline.

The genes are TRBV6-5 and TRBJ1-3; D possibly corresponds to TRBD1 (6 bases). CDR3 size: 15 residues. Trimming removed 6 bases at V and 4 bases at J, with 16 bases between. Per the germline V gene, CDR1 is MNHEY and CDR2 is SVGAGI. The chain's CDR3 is CASRSLGGAGNTIYF. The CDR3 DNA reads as TGTGCCAGCAGGTCCTTAGGGGGGGCGGGAAACACCATATATTTT.

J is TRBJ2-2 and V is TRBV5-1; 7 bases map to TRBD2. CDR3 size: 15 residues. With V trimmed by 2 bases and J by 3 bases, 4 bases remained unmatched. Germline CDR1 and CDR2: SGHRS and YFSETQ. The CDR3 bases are TGCGCCAGCAGCTTTGGGCTAGCGGACACCGGGGAGCTGTTTTTT. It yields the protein CASSFGLADTGELFF.

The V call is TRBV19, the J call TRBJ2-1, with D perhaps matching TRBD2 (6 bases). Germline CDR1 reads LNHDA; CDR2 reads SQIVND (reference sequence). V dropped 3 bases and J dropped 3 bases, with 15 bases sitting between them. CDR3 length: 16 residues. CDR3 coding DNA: TGTGCCAGTAGTATCCAAGCGGGCACACTCTACAATGAGCAGTTCTTC. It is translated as CASSIQAGTLYNEQFF.

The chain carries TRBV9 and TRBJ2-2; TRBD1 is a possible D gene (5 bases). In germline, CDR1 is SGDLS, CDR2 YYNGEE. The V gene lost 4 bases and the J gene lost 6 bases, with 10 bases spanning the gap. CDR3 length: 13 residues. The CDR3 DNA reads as TGTGCCAGCAGCCCCCGACAGCCCGGGGAGCTGTTTTTT. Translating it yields CASSPRQPGELFF.

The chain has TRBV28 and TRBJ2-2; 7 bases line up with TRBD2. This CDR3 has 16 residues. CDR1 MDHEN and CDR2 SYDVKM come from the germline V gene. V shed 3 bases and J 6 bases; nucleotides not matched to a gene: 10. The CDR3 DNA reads TGTGCCAGCAGTTTGTGGGCTAGCGGTGGGGCCGGGGAGCTGTTTTTT. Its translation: CASSLWASGGAGELFF. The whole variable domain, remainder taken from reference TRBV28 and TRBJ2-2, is DVKVTQSSRYLVKRTGEKVFLECVQDMDHENMFWYRQDPGLGLRLIYFSYDVKMKEKGDIPEGYSVSREKKERFSLILESASTNQTSMYLCASSLWASGGAGELFFGEGSRLTVL.

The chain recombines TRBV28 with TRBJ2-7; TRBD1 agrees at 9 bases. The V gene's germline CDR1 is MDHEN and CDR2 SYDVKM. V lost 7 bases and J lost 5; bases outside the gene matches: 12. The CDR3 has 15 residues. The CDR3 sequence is CASKPLEQGAHEQYF. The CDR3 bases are TGTGCCAGCAAACCACTCGAACAGGGGGCCCACGAGCAGTACTTC.

CDR3 nucleotide sequence: TGTGCAAGTCGCTTTGTGGGGGTGGAGACCCAGTACTTC. This translates into CASRFVGVETQYF. This sequence joins TRBV12-2 and TRBJ2-5. TRBV12-2 is given as a pseudogene. The CDR3 is made up of 13 amino acids.

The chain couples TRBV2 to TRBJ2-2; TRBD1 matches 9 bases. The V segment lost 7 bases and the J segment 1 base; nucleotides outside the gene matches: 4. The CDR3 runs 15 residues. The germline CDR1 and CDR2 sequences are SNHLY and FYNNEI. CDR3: CASTRQGENTGELFF. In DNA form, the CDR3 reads TGTGCCAGCACGCGACAGGGGGAGAACACCGGGGAGCTGTTTTTT.

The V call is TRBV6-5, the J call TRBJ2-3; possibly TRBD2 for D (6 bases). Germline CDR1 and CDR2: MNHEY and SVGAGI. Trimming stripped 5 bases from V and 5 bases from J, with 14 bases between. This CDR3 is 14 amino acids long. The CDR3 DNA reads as TGTGCCAGCAGTCCTATACGGAGGGAAGATACGCAGTATTTT. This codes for CASSPIRREDTQYF.

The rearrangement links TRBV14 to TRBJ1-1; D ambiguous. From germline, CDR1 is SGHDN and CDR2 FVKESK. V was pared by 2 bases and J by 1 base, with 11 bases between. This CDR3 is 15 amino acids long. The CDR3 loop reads CASSQIRAANTEAFF. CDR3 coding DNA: TGTGCCAGCAGCCAAATTCGGGCAGCGAACACTGAAGCTTTCTTT. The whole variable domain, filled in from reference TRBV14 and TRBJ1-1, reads EAGVTQFPSHSVIEKGQTVTLRCDPISGHDNLYWYRRVMGKEIKFLLHFVKESKQDESGMPNNRFLAERTGGTYSTLKVQPAELEDSGVYFCASSQIRAANTEAFFGQGTRLTVV.

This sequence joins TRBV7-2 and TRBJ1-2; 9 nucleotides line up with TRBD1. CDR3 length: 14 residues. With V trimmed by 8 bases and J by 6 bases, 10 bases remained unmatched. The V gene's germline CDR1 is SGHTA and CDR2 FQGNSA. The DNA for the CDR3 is TGTGCCAGCGCCCTCGCGGGGACAGGGAATGGCTACACCTTC. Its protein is CASALAGTGNGYTF. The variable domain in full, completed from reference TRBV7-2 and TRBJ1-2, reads GAGVSQSPSNKVTEKGKDVELRCDPISGHTALYWYRQSLGQGLEFLIYFQGNSAPDKSGLPSDRFSAERTGGSVSTLTIQRTQQEDSAVYLCASALAGTGNGYTFGSGTRLTVV.

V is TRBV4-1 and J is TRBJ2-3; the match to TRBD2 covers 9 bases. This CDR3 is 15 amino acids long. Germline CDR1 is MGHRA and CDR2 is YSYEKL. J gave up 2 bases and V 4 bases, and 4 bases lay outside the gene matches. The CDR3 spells CASSPLAGITDTQYF. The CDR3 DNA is TGCGCCAGCAGCCCCCTAGCGGGGATCACAGATACGCAGTATTTT.

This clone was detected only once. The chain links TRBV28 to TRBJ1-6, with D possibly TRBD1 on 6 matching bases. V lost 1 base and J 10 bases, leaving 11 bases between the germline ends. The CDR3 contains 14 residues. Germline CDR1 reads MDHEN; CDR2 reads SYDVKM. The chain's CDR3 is CASSLSQGISPLHF. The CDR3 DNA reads TGTGCCAGCAGTTTATCACAGGGTATCTCACCCCTCCACTTT.